This T cell receptor beta chain was profiled in a study of T cell repertoires in cytomegalovirus infection (dated 2019 in TCRdb). For the study in its entirety: Peptide stimulations targeted recently identified HLA-C-restricted CMV epitopes, whose presentation resists viral immunomodulation, together with well-studied HLA-B-restricted epitopes. Donor HLA type was relevant to the analysis, as public TCR beta signatures indicated carriage of CMV infection together with the matching HLA type.

Points the paper makes about the study in general: In the ex vivo response, HLA-C-restricted CMV-specific TCR beta clonotypes were dominant, and in two of eight donors the single most frequent clonotype came from this HLA-C-restricted group. In both this cohort and an independent roughly 350-donor cohort, the cumulative frequency of public TCR beta family members distinguished carriers of CMV infection plus the relevant HLA type.

The instrument given in TCRdb is Illumina HiSeq 1500. TCRdb reran the public reads through fastp at Q25 and MiXCR, keeping productive beta chains. Entries are consolidated by CDR3 protein sequence, retaining the most common genes and DNA. In this sample the table shows roughly 920,000 distinct CDR3 sequences, roughly 30% of which occur a single time. The ten top clones hold 13% of the sample. What this sample's treatment or condition label stands for: in vitro stimulation with specific CMV peptide epitopes to enrich CMV-specific T cells. This clonotype occurred a few times. The antigen this receptor binds is unknown. No clone much larger than this one lies a single base away; base qualities are absent. Sequenced here: cultured CD8+ T cells from PBMCs, sampled from culture after CMV antigen stimulation. The clonotype originates from a human donor in good health (CMV status not recorded). Some clones in this sample may be carry-over from other donors' samples.

The sequence in DNA is TGTGCCAGCAGTTATGCGCTAGCTTATGAGCAGTTCTTC. It is translated as CASSYALAYEQFF. The chain joins TRBV27 to TRBJ2-1; TRBD2 could be the D gene, as 5 bases match. V drops 4 bases and J drops 8 bases, leaving 12 bases in between. The CDR3, cysteine through phenylalanine, is 13 amino acids long. Just CDR3 DNA is preserved here, 39 bases in frame from base 1. For CDR1 and CDR2, the germline V gene (reference sequence) lists MNHEY and SMNVEV.